Given below is one T cell receptor beta chain in context. Its cognate antigen has yet to be identified. Base qualities are missing; no much larger clone stands one base away. Patients with autoimmune disease history or receiving systemic immunosuppression were excluded from the trial. Peripheral blood for TCR sequencing was collected from all dose cohorts at baseline, on cycle 4 day 1, and on cycle 7 day 1. The samples were taken from a phase I, first-in-human, multicenter, open-label dose-escalation trial of ivuxolimab. Adults with locally advanced or metastatic head and neck squamous cell, hepatocellular, melanoma or renal cell carcinoma were enrolled in the trial. Before TCR sequencing, CD4+ T cells and CD8+ T cells were sorted from peripheral blood as separate populations. Genomic DNA was isolated from the sorted cells so that the TCRbeta CDR3 region could be sequenced. TCRbeta CDR3 regions were sequenced using the immunoSEQ Assay. TCRdb took over this immuneACCESS table, retaining in-frame rearrangements with V and J assigned. Such tables are incomplete; in checked studies, under half of the missing clones stem from an unresolved V gene, and the remainder is unexplained. This sample has about 62,000 clones in its table, and 75% to 85% of those were observed once. The top ten clones comprise 9.5% to 13% of the sample.

V and J are trimmed by 2 bases and 1 base, and the gene matches miss 10 bases of the junction. The CDR3 contains 17 residues, cysteine and phenylalanine counted. The sequence is cut down to CDR3 DNA, 51 bases in frame from base 1. Taken from the germline V gene, the CDR1 and CDR2 loops are SNHLY and FYNNEI. The data derive from a study of OX40 agonist ivuxolimab in advanced cancers. Some background on the complete study: The costimulatory receptor OX40 (CD134) was targeted by ivuxolimab, a fully human IgG2 agonistic monoclonal antibody. Among the 50 to 55 dose-escalation patients, about 19 had hepatocellular carcinoma, 15 or so melanoma, 9 renal cell carcinoma and 9 head and neck cancer. The monotherapy dose-escalation portion (N ≈ 56 patients) of the phase I ivuxolimab trial is reported in the paper. Intravenous ivuxolimab was administered to patients every 2 weeks at six dose levels: 0.01, 0.1, 0.3, 1.5, 3 and 10 mg/kg. The dose-escalation cohort was 82.7% male with a mean age of about 60 years, ranging from roughly 20 to 80. The purpose of peripheral TCRbeta sequencing was to test whether ivuxolimab changed TCR sequence diversity and led to clonal T-cell expansion. Partial responses occurred in three dose-escalation patients, of whom one had hepatocellular carcinoma and two had cutaneous melanoma. Patients were allowed to have had prior anti-PD-1, anti-PD-L1 or anti-CTLA-4 therapy, and 40% of the dose-escalation patients had been treated with checkpoint inhibitors.

General findings and caveats noted by the study authors: Which antigens the clonally expanded peripheral T cells were specific for was not determined. In the 0.1-3.0 mg/kg groups, partial responders were among the patients with the lowest normalized peripheral clonal expansion, particularly in CD8+ T cells. Low levels of normalized T-cell clonal expansion were also seen in some patients who did not respond. Clonal expansion of both CD4+ and CD8+ blood T cells was observed from baseline to week 6 at doses 0.1 to 3.0 mg/kg. After ivuxolimab, CD8+ T cells had more expanded clones than CD4+ T cells on average.

The sequence was obtained from an adult with an advanced solid tumor such as melanoma, head and neck, liver or kidney cancer. This receptor chain uses TRBV2 and TRBJ1-1, with 7 central nucleotides matching TRBD1. The input for sequencing was CD4+ or CD8+ T cells sorted from blood, taken in a trial of the OX40 agonist ivuxolimab. The CDR3 protein is CASSEMGDRISNTEAFF. The DNA sequence is TGTGCCAGCAGTGAAATGGGGGACAGAATTTCGAACACTGAAGCTTTCTTT.